A selection of T cell receptor beta chains follows, all from one sample in a study of blood T cell repertoires in COVID-19. TCRdb's copy holds only in-frame clones and misses some; the assay was immunoSEQ multiplex PCR. The table lists nearly 250,000 clones, around nine tenths of them singletons. The sample consisted of peripheral blood. The receptors here all came from an older woman who had recovered from COVID-19. CDR3s include the opening cysteine and the closing phenylalanine or tryptophan. The D gene is left open where the match is weak. Clone size is shown for a subset of rows, as once, few, many or a class of expanded clone.

>once|TRBV11-2|15|.|TRBJ1-1
TGTGCCAGCAGCTTAATGGGGCAGGGTGGCACTGAAGCTTTCTTT
CASSLMGQGGTEAFF
>.|TRBV12-3/TRBV12-4|12|.|TRBJ2-7
TGTGCCAGCAGTTTGGACTACTACGAGCAGTACTTC
CASSLDYYEQYF
>.|TRBV7-2|12|.|TRBJ1-2
TGTGCCAGCAGCCCCGACACATATGGCTACACCTTC
CASSPDTYGYTF
>.|TRBV7-3|14|.|TRBJ1-1
TGTGCCAGCAGCTTAAGTGCGGGGGCCACTGAAGCTTTCTTT
CASSLSAGATEAFF
>.|TRBV4-3|16|TRBD1|TRBJ1-4
TGCGCCAGCAGCCCCAAGGGACAGGGGTATAATGAAAAACTGTTTTTT
CASSPKGQGYNEKLFF
>.|TRBV15|16|TRBD2|TRBJ2-5
TGTGCCACCAGCAGAGCGACTAGCGGGACCCAAGAGACCCAGTACTTC
CATSRATSGTQETQYF
>.|TRBV20-1|14|.|TRBJ1-1
TGCAGTGCTAGTGCAGGGTTCATGAACACTGAAGCTTTCTTT
CSASAGFMNTEAFF
>.|TRBV5-1|15|.|TRBJ2-2
TGCGCCAGCAGCTTGGTAGGGGGACGGCCCGGGGAGCTGTTTTTT
CASSLVGGRPGELFF
>.|TRBV3-1/TRBV3-2|12|.|TRBJ2-7
TGTGCCAGCACCCAGACGGAGCAGTACTTGCACTTC
CASTQTEQYLHF
>once|TRBV6-5|15|.|TRBJ1-6
TGTGCCAGCAGTTACGAGAGCTCCTATAATTCACCCCTCCACTTT
CASSYESSYNSPLHF
>.|TRBV5-8|13|.|TRBJ2-2
TGTGCCAGCAGGCACAGGGAACCCGGGGAGCTGTTTTTT
CASRHREPGELFF
>.|TRBV6-4|15|TRBD2|TRBJ2-1
TGTGCCAGCAAACTTAGCGGGGGGGCCTCCAATGAGCAGTTCTTC
CASKLSGGASNEQFF
>.|TRBV19|15|TRBD1|TRBJ1-5
TGTGCCAGCACCTCACTAGACAGGGCGGACCAGCCCCAGCATTTT
CASTSLDRADQPQHF
>few|TRBV11-2|17|TRBD2|TRBJ2-7
TGTGCCAGCAGCTCCCCCGGGGAGCGGGGGGGGTCCTACGAGCAGTACTTC
CASSSPGERGGSYEQYF
>.|TRBV7-8|14|.|TRBJ2-3
TGTGCCAGCAGCTGGGACACTATCACAGATACGCAGTATTTT
CASSWDTITDTQYF
>once|TRBV6-5|12|.|TRBJ1-5
TGTGCCAGCAGATTCAGGGGACAGCCCCAGCATTTT
CASRFRGQPQHF
>.|TRBV6-5|16|TRBD2|TRBJ2-7
TGTGCCAGCAGTTACACTAGCGGGGGCCCCCAGAACGAGCAGTACTTC
CASSYTSGGPQNEQYF
>.|TRBV28|14|TRBD1|TRBJ1-5
TGTGCCAGCAGACCAACAGGGGGCTATCAGCCCCAGCATTTT
CASRPTGGYQPQHF
>.|TRBV9|14|.|TRBJ2-2
TGTGCCAGCAGCGTAGAACCGGGCACCGGGGAGCTGTTTTTT
CASSVEPGTGELFF
>.|TRBV11-2|16|.|TRBJ2-7
TGTGCCAGCAGCTTATTAACGGGGGTTCACTCCTACGAGCAGTACTTC
CASSLLTGVHSYEQYF
>.|TRBV28|15|.|TRBJ1-5
TGTGCCAGCAGCCTACAGGATTATAGCAATCAGCCCCAGCATTTT
CASSLQDYSNQPQHF
>.|TRBV5-1|14|TRBD2|TRBJ2-5
TGCGCCAGCAGCTTGGGGACTAGGAAAGAGACCCAGTACTTC
CASSLGTRKETQYF
>.|TRBV18|15|.|TRBJ2-7
TGTGCCAGCTCACCAAAAGAAGGACACCCTTACGAGCAGTACTTC
CASSPKEGHPYEQYF
>.|TRBV3-1/TRBV3-2|14|.|TRBJ2-5
TGTGCCAGCAGCCAAACAGGGATTCGGGAGACCCAGTACTTC
CASSQTGIRETQYF
>.|TRBV12-3/TRBV12-4|13|.|TRBJ1-2
TGTGCCAGCACTAGGGAGGCCCTCGCCGGCTACACCTTC
CASTREALAGYTF
>.|TRBV10-3|16|TRBD1|TRBJ2-5
TGTGCCATCAGTGAGTCATGGAGACAGGGCACAGAGACCCAGTACTTC
CAISESWRQGTETQYF
>.|TRBV6-5|15|TRBD2|TRBJ2-5
TGTGCCAGCAGTCAGACTAGCGGGGGTCAAGAGACCCAGTACTTC
CASSQTSGGQETQYF
>.|TRBV2|16|.|TRBJ1-5
TGTGCCAGCAGTGAAGCGGGGGGTCTAGGCAATCAGCCCCAGCATTTT
CASSEAGGLGNQPQHF
>once|TRBV3-1/TRBV3-2|12|.|TRBJ2-7
TGTGCCAGCAGCCAAGATCGCCGTAGGCAGTACTTC
CASSQDRRRQYF
>.|TRBV28|18|.|TRBJ2-6
TGTGCCAGCAGTCCGTATACAGGAGCGGGCTCTGGGGCCAACGTCCTGACTTTC
CASSPYTGAGSGANVLTF
>.|TRBV24-1|13|.|TRBJ2-7
TGTGCCACCAGTGACACCCGGGAATACGAGCAGTACTTC
CATSDTREYEQYF
>.|TRBV4-2|15|.|TRBJ2-7
TGTGCCAGCAGCCAAGATTTGTCCAGATCCTACGAGCAGTACTTC
CASSQDLSRSYEQYF
>.|TRBV15|14|.|TRBJ1-6
TGTGCCACCAGCAGGAAGGCAGGCAATTCACCCCTCCACTTT
CATSRKAGNSPLHF
>.|TRBV3-1/TRBV3-2|15|.|TRBJ2-5
TGTGCCAGCAGCCAAGATATTTCCCCCGGAGAGACCCAGTACTTC
CASSQDISPGETQYF